The 20 T cell receptor beta chains below come from one sample, sequenced in a study of early T cells in non-severe SARS-CoV-2 infection. TCRdb reprocessed the 5' RACE reads via MiXCR and lists one record per CDR3 protein. The data hold some 59,000 distinct CDR3 sequences, with over 9.5% observed a single time. Sequences were obtained from whole blood. The source of these receptors is an adult who was a healthcare worker with PCR-confirmed SARS-CoV-2 infection or an uninfected control (not recorded which).

Ten or more counts support this clonotype. The rearrangement joins TRBV3-1 to TRBJ1-4, with 7 bases aligning to TRBD1. The CDR3 consists of 15 residues. With V trimmed by 1 base and J by 4 bases, 3 bases remained unmatched. Germline V gene sequence: CDR1 LGHDT, CDR2 YNNKEL (reference sequence). CDR3 loop: CASSQAGGNNEKLFF. Here the CDR3 DNA reads TGTGCCAGCAGCCAAGCAGGGGGGAATAATGAAAAACTGTTTTTT.

The table lists this clonotype with many counts. This chain uses TRBV20-1 with TRBJ2-7; 7 positions match TRBD1. V lost 6 bases and J lost 4; bases outside the gene matches: 6. Germline V gives CDR1 DFQATT, CDR2 SNEGSKA (reference sequence). CDR3 size: 12 residues. CDR3 amino acids: CSARTRGYEQYF. The CDR3 nucleotides read TGCAGTGCCCGGACCAGGGGGTACGAGCAGTACTTC.

This clonotype has ten or more counts. J is TRBJ2-3 and V is TRBV7-9, with D unresolved. Germline CDR1 and CDR2: SEHNR and FQNEAQ (reference sequence). The CDR3 spans 14 residues. V lost 1 base, J lost 6 bases, and 11 bases lay in between. The CDR3 sequence: CASSLVGVRDTQYF. CDR3 bases: TGTGCCAGCAGCTTAGTCGGAGTTCGGGATACGCAGTATTTT.

The CDR3 DNA reads as TGTGCCAGCAGCGGGGGAGCTGGTTACGAGCAGTACTTC. Protein sequence: CASSGGAGYEQYF. The V call is TRBV7-3, the J call TRBJ2-7; tentatively, D is TRBD1 or TRBD2 (5 bases each). Trimming left V 5 bases short and J 4 bases short, with 12 bases between. From germline, CDR1 is SGHTA and CDR2 FQGTGA. The CDR3 sequence is 13 residues long.

This clonotype has a handful of counts. The gene calls are TRBV11-2 and TRBJ2-5, with D possibly being TRBD1 or TRBD2 (5 bases each). The germline CDR1 and CDR2 sequences are SGHAT and FQNNGV. The V gene lost 5 bases and the J gene lost 2 bases, with 9 bases spanning the gap. This CDR3 spans 13 amino acids. In DNA form, the CDR3 reads TGTGCCAGCAGCCGGGGACGTCAAGAGACCCAGTACTTC. Encoded protein: CASSRGRQETQYF.

This clonotype came up a few times. The chain recombines TRBV7-2 with TRBJ2-5, with 8 bases identical to TRBD2. V lost 4 bases to trimming and J lost 3 bases; unmatched junction nucleotides: 4. This CDR3 has 14 amino acids. The germline gives CDR1 SGHTA, CDR2 FQGNSA. CDR3 DNA sequence: TGTGCCAGCAGCTCGAGCGGGAGTAAAGAGACCCAGTACTTC. Protein product: CASSSSGSKETQYF.

The chain has TRBV29-1 and TRBJ2-7; 13 nucleotides align to TRBD2. The CDR3 covers 13 residues. V shed 7 bases, J shed 5 bases, and the junction held 5 bases outside the gene matches. Germline V gene data show CDR1 as SQVTM and CDR2 as ANQGSEA. For the CDR3, the DNA is TGCAGCGCCGGGGGACTAGCGGGACACGAGCAGTACTTC. Its translation is CSAGGLAGHEQYF.

By share, this clonotype ranks as medium-sized. The rearrangement uses TRBV7-9 and TRBJ1-1; D is unresolved. V was cut by 10 bases and J by 8 bases, with 17 bases left in between. The CDR3 is made up of 12 amino acids. Germline loops: CDR1 SEHNR, CDR2 FQNEAQ (reference sequence). CDR3 DNA sequence: TGTGCCACCGCTCACCAGGCGCCGGAAGCTTTCTTT. Protein sequence: CATAHQAPEAFF.

This rearrangement joins TRBV29-1 to TRBJ2-2; the D is unclear. V was cut by 8 bases and J by 3 bases, with 10 bases left in between. CDR3 size: 12 residues. In germline, CDR1 is SQVTM, CDR2 ANQGSEA. CDR3 amino acids: CSSSMYTGELFF. CDR3 nucleotide sequence: TGCAGCTCAAGCATGTACACCGGGGAGCTGTTTTTT.

This clonotype appeared many times. This rearrangement joins TRBV9 to TRBJ2-2, with 8 nucleotides matching TRBD2. The ends lost 3 bases at V and 6 bases at J; junction bases unmatched: 7. The CDR3 is 15 residues long. CDR1 is SGDLS, CDR2 YYNGEE, per germline. CDR3 residues: CASSAPQAGAGELFF. The CDR3 region has the DNA TGTGCCAGCAGCGCTCCCCAAGCGGGGGCCGGGGAGCTGTTTTTT.

This clonotype was seen at least ten times. The V call is TRBV12-3 or TRBV12-4, the J call TRBJ2-6, with D perhaps given as TRBD1 or TRBD2 (5 bases each). The V end was cut by 7 bases, the J end by 2 bases, with 18 bases between. The CDR3 consists of 17 residues. CDR3 sequence: CASNDGDGLPGANVLTF. The CDR3 DNA sequence: TGTGCCAGCAACGATGGGGACGGTCTACCTGGGGCCAACGTCCTGACTTTC.

The chain joins TRBV5-1 to TRBJ2-2; 9 bases map to TRBD2. CDR3 size: 16 residues. Germline V CDR1 and CDR2: SGHRS, YFSETQ. The junction had 5 bases not matched to a gene; V was cut back by 4 bases and J by 1 base. The CDR3 loop is CASSHLLAGNTGELFF. The CDR3 nucleotides read TGCGCCAGCAGCCACCTACTAGCGGGGAACACCGGGGAGCTGTTTTTT.

At least ten counts were recorded for this clonotype. The chain carries TRBV29-1 and TRBJ2-3, with D possibly being TRBD2 (6 bases). Germline loops: CDR1 SQVTM, CDR2 ANQGSEA. V lost 3 bases, J lost 4 bases, and 11 bases lay in between. CDR3 size: 13 residues. The CDR3, as DNA: TGCAGCGTTGACTCATGGGGGGCAGATACGCAGTATTTT. Its translation: CSVDSWGADTQYF.

This clonotype was detected only a few times. The genes are TRBV18 and TRBJ1-1; D gene uncertain. Germline loops: CDR1 KGHSH, CDR2 LQKENI. V was trimmed by 10 bases and J by 3 bases, leaving 15 bases between them. The CDR3 consists of 13 residues. The CDR3, as DNA: TGTGCCAACACCGCAGATGGGGACACTGAAGCTTTCTTT. It encodes CANTADGDTEAFF.

The table lists this clonotype with many counts. The V gene is TRBV7-2, the J gene TRBJ2-7; the D gene is possibly TRBD1 (6 bases). Germline V gives CDR1 SGHTA, CDR2 FQGNSA. The length of the CDR3 is 13 residues. The V end lost 0 bases, the J end lost 4 bases, and 7 bases lay between the germline ends. CDR3 in amino acids: CASSLAGGYEQYF. CDR3 sequence (DNA): TGTGCCAGCAGCTTAGCAGGGGGATACGAGCAGTACTTC.

J is TRBJ2-7 and V is TRBV2; D remains ambiguous. The CDR3 is made up of 13 amino acids. The V end lost 9 bases, the J end lost 2 bases, and 14 bases lay between the germline ends. Germline V gene data show CDR1 as SNHLY and CDR2 as FYNNEI. The CDR3 spells CASSMVPAYEQYF. The CDR3, as DNA: TGTGCCAGTAGTATGGTTCCAGCCTACGAGCAGTACTTC.

This clonotype was detected many times. This rearrangement joins TRBV14 to TRBJ2-4, with D tentatively TRBD2 (6 bases). Deletions cut 4 bases from V and 1 base from J, with 14 bases between. The length of the CDR3 is 16 residues. Germline values: CDR1 SGHDN, CDR2 FVKESK. The DNA for the CDR3 is TGTGCCAGCAGCCCAGGCCGGGGGACGGCCAAAAACATTCAGTACTTC. It yields the protein CASSPGRGTAKNIQYF.

This clonotype was found many times. V gene TRBV25-1 combines with J gene TRBJ2-7; D is possibly TRBD1 or TRBD2 (5 bases each). CDR3 size: 14 residues. The germline CDR1 and CDR2 sequences are MGHDK and SYGVNS. V lost 2 bases to trimming and J lost 0 bases, with 8 bases between them. DNA for the CDR3: TGTGCCAGCAGTGAAGCAGGGAGCTCCTACGAGCAGTACTTC. Its translation is CASSEAGSSYEQYF.

In this sample, this clonotype turned up many times. This chain connects TRBV3-1 to TRBJ1-2; TRBD1 aligns across 8 bases. Per the germline V gene, CDR1 is LGHDT and CDR2 is YNNKEL (reference sequence). Germline trimming cut 6 bases from V and 5 bases from J; bases unmatched to any gene: 2. The CDR3 has 12 residues. In DNA form, the CDR3 reads TGTGCCAGCAGTCGACAGGGGTATGGCTACACCTTC. Residues: CASSRQGYGYTF. Complete variable domain (other parts from reference TRBV3-1 and TRBJ1-2): DTAVSQTPKYLVTQMGNDKSIKCEQNLGHDTMYWYKQDSKKFLKIMFSYNNKELIINETVPNRFSPKSPDKAHLNLHINSLELGDSAVYFCASSRQGYGYTFGSGTRLTVV.

This clonotype was seen once. The V and J genes are TRBV7-9 and TRBJ2-5; weak D call: TRBD1 (5 bases). Germline V gives CDR1 SEHNR, CDR2 FQNEAQ (reference sequence). V gave up 3 bases and J gave up 6 bases, with 11 bases separating them. This CDR3 has 13 amino acids. The CDR3 protein is CASSFQDKKTQYF. In DNA, the CDR3 is TGTGCCAGCAGCTTTCAGGACAAAAAGACCCAGTACTTC.